This TCR beta chain came from a study of T-cell memory formation after mild COVID-19. Study-level background: TCR clustering was largely donor specific.

Findings and caveats of the study: Confirmation of SARS-CoV-2 specificity was lacking for second-wave clones peaking day 37. Contracting clones, day 15 to 85, had balanced CD4/CD8, and later expanders favored CD4+.

This clonotype turned up a few times. The antigen remains unidentified. After 5'RACE with constant-segment primers, TCR alpha and TCR beta cDNA libraries carrying sample barcodes and UMIs were obtained. A single record per CDR3 protein comes from TCRdb applying MiXCR to the 5' RACE reads. The sample holds some 290,000 distinct CDR3 sequences; 15% to 20% are singletons and the top ten take over 20%. The germline gives CDR1 KGHSH, CDR2 LQKENI. V was trimmed by 4 bases and J by 8 bases, leaving 11 bases between them. This CDR3 is built from 12 residues. The sample taken for sequencing was PBMCs or a T cell subset sorted from them (not recorded which). The clonotype was recovered from a man between 18 and 35 years old who had mild COVID-19 (a few samples of this study predate the infection). Cell type and time point are not known. The chain recombines TRBV18 with TRBJ1-1, with unresolved D. CDR3 coding DNA: TGTGCCAGCTCACGCCCAGAGAGAGAAGCTTTCTTT. Protein product: CASSRPEREAFF. Full variable domain (remainder filled in from reference TRBV18 and TRBJ1-1): NAGVMQNPRHLVRRRGQEARLRCSPMKGHSHVYWYRQLPEEGLKFMVYLQKENIIDESGMPKERFSAEFPKEGPSILRIQQVVRGDSAAYFCASSRPEREAFFGQGTRLTVV.